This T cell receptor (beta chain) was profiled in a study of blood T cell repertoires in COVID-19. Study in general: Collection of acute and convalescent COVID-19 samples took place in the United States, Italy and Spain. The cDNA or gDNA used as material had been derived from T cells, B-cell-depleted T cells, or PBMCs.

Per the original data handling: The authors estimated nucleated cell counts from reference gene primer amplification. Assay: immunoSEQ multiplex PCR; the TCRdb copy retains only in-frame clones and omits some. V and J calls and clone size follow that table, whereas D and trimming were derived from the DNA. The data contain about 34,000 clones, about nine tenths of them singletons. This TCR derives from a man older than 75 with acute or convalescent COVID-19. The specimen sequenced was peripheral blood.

The CDR3 DNA is TGCAGCGTTGACGGGGGAGGGGCCTACGAGCAGTACTTC. Translating gives CSVDGGGAYEQYF. This chain connects TRBV29-1 to TRBJ2-7; 7 nucleotides align to TRBD2. Germline loops: CDR1 SQVTM, CDR2 ANQGSEA. Trimming removed 3 bases from V and 2 bases from J; junction bases left unmatched: 4. The CDR3 has 13 residues.